Sequencing of this T cell receptor beta chain was carried out in a study of cytomegalovirus exposure and HLA in healthy donors. Study outcomes and limitations: Overall, roughly 150 TCR beta chains were annotated as cytomegalovirus-associated. The analysis excluded some indistinguishable V segments, including TRBV6-2 and TRBV6-3.

The germline V gene has CDR1 SGDLS and CDR2 YYNGEE. V was shortened by 3 bases and J by 3 bases, with 16 bases between the two germline ends. This CDR3 is 15 amino acids long. Use of 60 Vbeta and 13 Jbeta primers characterized the PCR. Data came from immunoSEQ multiplex PCR; TCRdb stores just in-frame clones and leaves some out. The sample consists of more than 150,000 clones, 75% to 90% of them appearing once. This clone was counted a single time. What it binds is not known. All the people who gave samples were healthy bone marrow donors. The sample consisted of PBMCs. The chain carries TRBV9 and TRBJ2-7, with a tentative D call TRBD1 (5 bases). This receptor was taken from a boy aged 5-17 years in good health and CMV-seronegative. CDR3 amino acids: CASSGTQGGDYEQYF. In DNA form, the CDR3 reads TGTGCCAGCAGCGGAACCCAGGGTGGGGACTACGAGCAGTACTTC.